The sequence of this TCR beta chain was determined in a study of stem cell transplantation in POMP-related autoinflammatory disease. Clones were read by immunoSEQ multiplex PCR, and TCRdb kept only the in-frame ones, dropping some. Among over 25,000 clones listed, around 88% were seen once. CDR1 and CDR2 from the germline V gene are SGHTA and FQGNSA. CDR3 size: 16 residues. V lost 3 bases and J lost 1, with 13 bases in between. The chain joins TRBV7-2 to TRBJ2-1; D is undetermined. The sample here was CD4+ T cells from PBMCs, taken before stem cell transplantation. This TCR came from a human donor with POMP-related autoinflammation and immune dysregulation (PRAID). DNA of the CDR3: TGTGCCAGCAGCTTTTCTGGGGTAGGGTCCTACAATGAGCAGTTCTTC. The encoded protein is CASSFSGVGSYNEQFF.